This T cell receptor (beta chain) was recovered during a study of CXCR3-negative and CXCR3-positive naive CD8 T cells. UMI-tagged TRB cDNA libraries were built via 5' RACE. TCRdb reworked the 5' RACE reads into one entry per CDR3 protein, no DNA. The data show 65,000 to 85,000 distinct CDR3 sequences, and the top ten clones hold around 1.4%. Germline V CDR1 and CDR2: SGHRS, YFSETQ. The CDR3 has 12 amino acids. The chain links TRBV5-1 to TRBJ1-2. The specimen was naive CXCR3- CD8+ T cells from blood. Described subset: CD45RO-CCR7+CD27+CD95- naive CD8+ T cells lacking CXCR3 (TNR3-). The TCR comes from a human donor in good health. Some clones in this sample may be carry-over from other donors' samples. CDR3 loop: CASSPADYGYTF. Full variable domain (outside the CDR3, taken from reference TRBV5-1 and TRBJ1-2): KAGVTQTPRYLIKTRGQQVTLSCSPISGHRSVSWYQQTPGQGLQFLFEYFSETQRNKGNFPGRFSGRQFSNSRSEMNVSTLELGDSALYLCASSPADYGYTFGSGTRLTVV.